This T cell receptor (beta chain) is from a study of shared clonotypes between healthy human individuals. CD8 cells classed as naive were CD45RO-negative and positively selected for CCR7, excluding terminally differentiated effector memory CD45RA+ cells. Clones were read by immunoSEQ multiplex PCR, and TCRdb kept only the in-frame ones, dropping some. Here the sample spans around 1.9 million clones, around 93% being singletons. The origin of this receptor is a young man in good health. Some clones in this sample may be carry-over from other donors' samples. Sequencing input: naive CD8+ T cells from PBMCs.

The CDR3 coding sequence is TGTGCCAGCAGTTTCTTCTATAGCAATCAGCCCCAGCATTTT. It translates to CASSFFYSNQPQHF. V is TRBV28 and J is TRBJ1-5; D uncertain. This CDR3 is built from 14 residues. Germline CDR1 reads MDHEN; CDR2 reads SYDVKM. V shed 3 bases and J shed 0 bases, with 6 bases lying between them.